One sample yielded the 20 T cell receptor beta chains listed below, sequenced in a study of blood T cell repertoires in COVID-19. This table comes from immunoSEQ multiplex PCR, and its TCRdb copy is limited to in-frame clones, with some not included. The sample carries about 250,000 clones, over 70% recorded once. The sample consisted of peripheral blood. The receptors were gathered from a man aged 35 to 55 with acute or convalescent COVID-19.

The genes are TRBV19 and TRBJ1-5, with 9 bases fitting TRBD1. The ends lost 3 bases at V and 16 bases at J; junction bases unmatched: 16. Germline lookup yields CDR1 LNHDA and CDR2 SQIVND (reference sequence). The CDR3 is made up of 15 amino acids. This CDR3 is CASSMGGGQGPEQHF. The CDR3 region has the DNA TGTGCCAGTAGTATGGGAGGGGGACAGGGACCCGAGCAACATTTT.

This clone was seen only once. The chain carries TRBV7-2 and TRBJ2-5; D is perhaps TRBD1 (5 bases). CDR3 length equals 13 residues. Trimming removed 5 bases at V and 4 bases at J, with 11 bases between. In germline, CDR1 is SGHTA, CDR2 FQGNSA. CDR3 bases: TGTGCCAGCAGCGGCTTTAGGGGAGAGACCCAGTACTTC. Translation: CASSGFRGETQYF.

The chain has TRBV13 and TRBJ1-1; 7 bases line up with TRBD1. The CDR3 is made up of 16 amino acids. The ends lost 4 bases at V and 5 bases at J; junction bases unmatched: 13. Germline CDR1 PRHDT, CDR2 FYEKMQ (reference sequence). CDR3 sequence reads: CASSSPRGLGRTEAFF. CDR3 coding DNA: TGTGCCAGCAGCTCCCCCAGGGGGTTGGGGAGGACTGAAGCTTTCTTT.

The rearrangement links TRBV5-1 to TRBJ1-2; tentative D call: TRBD1 (5 bases). CDR1 is SGHRS and CDR2 is YFSETQ in the germline V gene. The CDR3 is made up of 13 amino acids. Trimming pared 5 bases from V and 6 bases from J, leaving 14 bases between. The CDR3, as DNA: TGCGCCAGCAGTGCCACGGAGGGGCATGGCTACACCTTC. Residues: CASSATEGHGYTF.

This clone occurred once. The gene calls are TRBV19 and TRBJ2-1, with 8 positions matching TRBD2. CDR1 LNHDA and CDR2 SQIVND come from the germline V gene (reference sequence). The CDR3 totals 17 residues. Germline trimming cut 10 bases from V and 1 base from J; bases unmatched to any gene: 15. CDR3 sequence reads: CATGRPPGLESYNEQFF. CDR3 sequence (DNA): TGTGCCACCGGGCGGCCTCCGGGACTAGAATCCTACAATGAGCAGTTCTTC.

CDR3 sequence (DNA): TGCGCCAGCAGCCTGGAGGGACAGGGAGGAAACACCATATATTTT. Protein product: CASSLEGQGGNTIYF. The chain employs TRBV5-1 and TRBJ1-3; TRBD1 agrees at 9 bases. Germline V gives CDR1 SGHRS, CDR2 YFSETQ. The trim removed 4 bases at V and 4 bases at J, leaving 6 bases unmatched. CDR3 length: 15 residues.

This clone has a single count. The chain uses TRBV7-2 and TRBJ1-6; no firm D call. This CDR3 is built from 15 residues. V dropped 4 bases and J dropped 5 bases, with 12 bases sitting between them. Germline CDR1 is SGHTA and CDR2 is FQGNSA. DNA of the CDR3: TGTGCCAGCAGCTCGGTCGGGAGGAATAATTCACCCCTCCACTTT. Protein product: CASSSVGRNNSPLHF.

The chain is built from TRBV4-2 and TRBJ1-1, with D perhaps TRBD1 (6 bases). V was trimmed by 3 bases and J by 7 bases, leaving 12 bases between them. There are 13 residues in the CDR3. Germline V gene sequence: CDR1 LGHNA, CDR2 YNFKEQ. The CDR3 here is CASSQGAVGEAFF. DNA for the CDR3: TGTGCCAGCAGCCAGGGGGCAGTAGGTGAAGCTTTCTTT.

The chain employs TRBV2 and TRBJ1-5; no clear D gene. Germline lookup yields CDR1 SNHLY and CDR2 FYNNEI. The CDR3 extends over 14 amino acids. The germline V and J ends were trimmed by 3 bases and 1 base, with 7 bases remaining between them. The CDR3 bases are TGTGCCAGCAGTGAGTTCGTCAGCAATCAGCCCCAGCATTTT. Translating gives CASSEFVSNQPQHF.

In its sample, this clone was seen a few times. The genes are TRBV5-5 and TRBJ1-3; no clear D. In germline, CDR1 is SGHKS, CDR2 YYEKEE (reference sequence). The length of the CDR3 is 14 residues. V was trimmed by 4 bases and J by 4 bases, leaving 12 bases between them. The CDR3 reads CASSPYVSGNTIYF. The CDR3 DNA sequence: TGTGCCAGCAGCCCCTATGTGAGCGGAAACACCATATATTTT.

The V call is TRBV24-1, the J call TRBJ1-4; D gene uncertain. Germline CDR1 reads KGHDR; CDR2 reads SFDVKD. The CDR3 is 14 amino acids. V was pared by 11 bases and J by 5 bases, with 17 bases between. The CDR3 loop is CARPWAAVNEKLFF. The CDR3 coding sequence is TGTGCCAGGCCCTGGGCAGCAGTAAATGAAAAACTGTTTTTT.

The chain combines TRBV7-8 with TRBJ1-5; TRBD1 might be the D (6 bases). Germline V lookup: CDR1 SGHVS, CDR2 FQNEAQ. V gave up 2 bases and J gave up 2 bases, with 13 bases separating them. This CDR3 comprises 16 residues. This chain's CDR3 is CASSLMAGVGNQPQHF. The CDR3 nucleotides are TGTGCCAGCAGCTTAATGGCAGGGGTGGGCAATCAGCCCCAGCATTTT.

This clone was detected only once. The V gene is TRBV6-4, the J gene TRBJ2-2, with D perhaps matching TRBD2 (5 bases). CDR3 length: 14 amino acids. The germline V gene encodes CDR1 MRHNA and CDR2 SNTAGT. The V and J ends lost 3 bases and 4 bases respectively, with 9 bases between them. CDR3 sequence (DNA): TGTGCCAGCAGTGAGAGCGGATCCACCGGGGAGCTGTTTTTT. Residues: CASSESGSTGELFF.

This rearrangement joins TRBV27 to TRBJ1-5; D not resolved. This CDR3 contains 10 residues. The V and J ends lost 7 bases and 10 bases respectively, with 8 bases between them. Per the germline V gene, CDR1 is MNHEY and CDR2 is SMNVEV (reference sequence). The CDR3 here is CASIGIPQHF. The DNA for the CDR3 is TGTGCCAGCATCGGGATACCCCAGCATTTT.

The CDR3 region has the DNA TGTGCCAGCGTATCCGAGGGAGCCGAGCAGTACTTC. Its protein product is CASVSEGAEQYF. The chain carries TRBV2 and TRBJ2-7, with D perhaps matching TRBD2 (5 bases). V was cut by 8 bases and J by 6 bases, with 14 bases left in between. Germline assignment: CDR1 SNHLY and CDR2 FYNNEI. This CDR3 is 12 amino acids long.

The sample holds a few counts of this clone. The chain couples TRBV2 to TRBJ1-6, with 10 bases aligning to TRBD1. V was pared by 6 bases and J by 13 bases, with 9 bases of the junction left unmatched. The CDR3 is 14 residues long. Germline V gene lookup returns CDR1 SNHLY and CDR2 FYNNEI. CDR3 DNA: TGTGCCAGCAGGGCTGACAGGGACAGGGGTCCCCTCCACTTT. Translating it yields CASRADRDRGPLHF.

This rearrangement joins TRBV6-4 to TRBJ1-1, with no clear D. The CDR3 length is 14 residues. V gave up 6 bases and J gave up 6 bases, with 17 bases separating them. CDR1 MRHNA and CDR2 SNTAGT come from the germline V gene. Written as DNA, the CDR3 is TGTGCCAGCAGCCCGGAACTCGGGAGCCCTGAAGCTTTCTTT. Its protein is CASSPELGSPEAFF.

This sequence joins TRBV19 and TRBJ2-5; D is unclear. CDR3 length: 14 amino acids. The germline V gene has CDR1 LNHDA and CDR2 SQIVND (reference sequence). V was cut by 5 bases and J by 2 bases, with 12 bases left in between. CDR3 sequence reads: CASSGQETQETQYF. The CDR3 DNA follows: TGTGCCAGTAGTGGTCAGGAAACTCAAGAGACCCAGTACTTC.

The rearrangement uses TRBV10-1 and TRBJ2-1, with 13 bases aligning to TRBD2. Trimming took 5 bases from V and 7 from J; bases not matched to a gene: 2. Germline V gene data show CDR1 as WNHNN and CDR2 as SYGVQD (reference sequence). The CDR3 contains 14 residues. CDR3 sequence: CASSRTSGGNEQFF. The CDR3 nucleotides read TGCGCCAGCAGTCGGACTAGCGGGGGAAATGAGCAGTTCTTC.

The V gene is TRBV9, the J gene TRBJ1-2; D possibly corresponds to TRBD1 (5 bases). Germline CDR1 reads SGDLS; CDR2 reads YYNGEE. The germline V and J ends were trimmed by 0 bases and 6 bases, with 12 bases remaining between them. This CDR3 has 14 residues. The DNA of the CDR3 is TGTGCCAGCAGCGTAGATCAGGGACTAGATGGCTACACCTTC. This gives the protein CASSVDQGLDGYTF. The full variable domain, with the rest looked up from reference TRBV9 and TRBJ1-2, is DSGVTQTPKHLITATGQRVTLRCSPRSGDLSVYWYQQSLDQGLQFLIQYYNGEERAKGNILERFSAQQFPDLHSELNLSSLELGDSALYFCASSVDQGLDGYTFGSGTRLTVV.